This TCR beta chain was identified in a study of blood T cell repertoires in COVID-19. Study summary: Spain, Italy and the United States supplied samples that represented acute and convalescent COVID-19. Sample material is recorded as cDNA or gDNA derived from T cells, B-cell-depleted T cells, or PBMCs.

This CDR3 comprises 13 residues. V lost 2 bases to trimming and J lost 6 bases, with 11 bases between them. Per the original data handling: Reference gene primer amplification yielded estimated nucleated cell counts. TCRdb keeps only in-frame clones here, not all; method: immunoSEQ multiplex PCR. For V, J and clone size, that table is used; D and trimming come from the DNA. The data hold under 300,000 clones, with 89% observed a single time. This receptor was obtained from a middle-aged woman who had recovered from COVID-19. The chain couples TRBV12-3 or TRBV12-4 to TRBJ2-7; a possible D gene is TRBD2 (5 bases). Sequencing used peripheral blood. The CDR3 region is CASSLIGMVEQYF. In nucleotides, the CDR3 is TGTGCCAGCAGTTTAATCGGGATGGTCGAGCAGTACTTC.